Listed here are 9 T cell receptor beta chains from one sample, sequenced in a study of shared clonotypes between healthy human individuals. Assay: immunoSEQ multiplex PCR; the TCRdb copy retains only in-frame clones and omits some. The profile covers about 1.5 million clones, with roughly 98% appearing a single time and about 0.45% taken by the ten largest. The sequencing input was naive CD4+ T cells sorted from blood. Subset indicated: CD45RA+ positively selected. The receptors originated from a man aged 25-45 years in good health.

V and J are TRBV4-3 and TRBJ2-7, with D maybe TRBD2 (5 bases). Trimming left V 0 bases short and J 2 bases short, with 11 bases between. Looked up from germline, CDR1 is LGHNA and CDR2 is YSLEER. The length of the CDR3 is 15 residues. CDR3 sequence reads: CASSQDRLAAYEQYF. The DNA for the CDR3 is TGCGCCAGCAGCCAAGATAGGCTAGCCGCCTACGAGCAGTACTTC.

The rearrangement uses TRBV6-5 and TRBJ2-3; 10 bases match TRBD2. The V gene end was trimmed by 6 bases and the J gene end by 7 bases; junction bases not matched to a gene: 10. This CDR3 comprises 15 residues. Germline V gives CDR1 MNHEY, CDR2 SVGAGI. The chain's CDR3 is CASRSLAGERNTQYF. The CDR3 DNA follows: TGTGCCAGCAGATCGCTAGCGGGGGAACGAAATACGCAGTATTTT.

Concerning this clone: The same CDR3 can be traced to other DNA sequences in this sample. The chain links TRBV28 to TRBJ2-7; 10 nucleotides match TRBD1. J was trimmed by 5 bases and V by 3 bases; bases with no gene match: 7. CDR3 length: 15 residues. The germline V gene has CDR1 MDHEN and CDR2 SYDVKM. Here the CDR3 reads CASSLTGTGVDEQYF. The DNA for the CDR3 is TGTGCCAGCAGTTTGACCGGGACAGGGGTCGACGAGCAGTACTTC.

V usage is TRBV27 and J usage is TRBJ2-5; no firm D call. V was cut by 0 bases and J by 0 bases, with 17 bases left in between. Germline CDR1 and CDR2: MNHEY and SMNVEV (reference sequence). The CDR3 has 18 residues. In nucleotides, the CDR3 is TGTGCCAGCAGTTTATCCGCCCGGATTCATGACTACCAAGAGACCCAGTACTTC. Translation gives CASSLSARIHDYQETQYF.

This clone was counted a single time. This chain's CDR3 is CASSFYGGRTYEQYF. CDR3 sequence (DNA): TGCGCCAGCAGCTTCTACGGGGGCAGGACCTACGAGCAGTACTTC. This rearrangement joins TRBV5-1 to TRBJ2-7; D possibly uses TRBD1 or TRBD2 (6 bases each). Germline V CDR1 and CDR2: SGHRS, YFSETQ. The CDR3 length is 15 residues. Deletions cut 2 bases from V and 2 bases from J, with 14 bases between.

This clone has a single count. The chain links TRBV5-1 to TRBJ2-2; TRBD1 matches at 7 bases. The germline V gene encodes CDR1 SGHRS and CDR2 YFSETQ. The trim removed 0 bases at V and 6 bases at J, leaving 5 bases unmatched. CDR3 length equals 15 residues. CDR3 sequence reads: CASSLGQGVSGELFF. Written as DNA, the CDR3 is TGCGCCAGCAGCTTGGGGCAGGGGGTGTCCGGGGAGCTGTTTTTT.

The V call is TRBV9, the J call TRBJ2-6, with D possibly being TRBD2 (7 bases). The CDR3 has 19 residues. CDR1 and CDR2 from the germline V gene are SGDLS and YYNGEE. The V and J ends lost 4 bases and 1 base respectively, with 21 bases between them. CDR3 bases: TGTGCCAGCAGCCCTAGTGGGGGGGCGGTCGAATCTGGGGCCAACGTCCTGACTTTC. Its translation is CASSPSGGAVESGANVLTF.

This chain connects TRBV18 to TRBJ2-3, with D tentatively TRBD1 or TRBD2 (5 bases each). Germline V gene lookup returns CDR1 KGHSH and CDR2 LQKENI. The CDR3 has 16 amino acids. V lost 3 bases and J lost 1, with 14 bases in between. The CDR3 bases are TGTGCCAGCTCACCTTTAGCAGGGAGCCGCACAGATACGCAGTATTTT. It yields the protein CASSPLAGSRTDTQYF.

The chain recombines TRBV5-1 with TRBJ1-5; D might be TRBD1 (5 bases). Trimming took off 1 base at V and 6 bases at J, with 14 bases between the two ends. Germline V gene sequence: CDR1 SGHRS, CDR2 YFSETQ. CDR3 length: 15 residues. In DNA, the CDR3 is TGCGCCAGCAGCTTGTACGGGGGGGTGGCTCAGCCCCAGCATTTT. Its protein product is CASSLYGGVAQPQHF. The variable domain in full, completed from reference TRBV5-1 and TRBJ1-5, reads KAGVTQTPRYLIKTRGQQVTLSCSPISGHRSVSWYQQTPGQGLQFLFEYFSETQRNKGNFPGRFSGRQFSNSRSEMNVSTLELGDSALYLCASSLYGGVAQPQHFGDGTRLSIL.